This passage covers 22 T cell receptor beta chains from one sample sequenced in a study of early T cells in non-severe SARS-CoV-2 infection. TCRdb analysed the 5' RACE reads with MiXCR anew, one entry per CDR3 protein. Among some 66,000 distinct CDR3 sequences listed, around 13% were seen once. The sequenced material came from whole blood. The origin of the receptors is an adult who was a healthcare worker with PCR-confirmed SARS-CoV-2 infection or an uninfected control (not recorded which).

This clonotype has a count of ten or more. The CDR3 DNA follows: TGCAGTGCCCAGGTTGTAGCGGGCTATGGCTACACCTTC. Protein sequence: CSAQVVAGYGYTF. The chain carries TRBV20-1 and TRBJ1-2, with D unresolved. From germline, CDR1 is DFQATT and CDR2 SNEGSKA (reference sequence). There are 13 residues in the CDR3. Trimming cost V 6 bases and J 4 bases, with 15 bases left between them.

This clonotype was seen many times. The chain has TRBV7-8 and TRBJ2-2; D gene unclear. This CDR3 contains 13 residues. Per germline, CDR1 SGHVS and CDR2 FQNEAQ. Between the trimmed V and J ends, which lost 2 bases and 0 bases, there was a span of 1 base. CDR3 sequence reads: CASSLTNTGELFF. The CDR3 DNA follows: TGTGCCAGCAGCTTAACGAACACCGGGGAGCTGTTTTTT.

The sample holds many counts of this clonotype. J is TRBJ1-1 and V is TRBV27; D possibly corresponds to TRBD1 (6 bases). V lost 4 bases, J lost 5 bases, and 11 bases lay in between. The CDR3 spans 13 residues. The germline CDR1 and CDR2 sequences are MNHEY and SMNVEV (reference sequence). DNA of the CDR3: TGTGCCAGCAGTTCGGGGGGGCGGACTGAAGCTTTCTTT. This gives the protein CASSSGGRTEAFF.

This clonotype was seen ten or more times. The rearrangement uses TRBV7-2 and TRBJ1-6; 9 bases are a match to TRBD1. V shed 5 bases and J 8 bases; nucleotides not matched to a gene: 7. This CDR3 comprises 15 residues. CDR1 SGHTA and CDR2 FQGNSA come from the germline V gene. This CDR3 is CASSPVGQGHSPLHF. Written as DNA, the CDR3 is TGTGCCAGCAGCCCAGTGGGACAGGGCCATTCACCCCTCCACTTT.

This clonotype showed up many times. This chain connects TRBV7-2 to TRBJ2-3, with D tentatively TRBD2 (6 bases). V lost 1 base and J lost 2, with 10 bases in between. The germline CDR1 and CDR2 sequences are SGHTA and FQGNSA. This CDR3 is 15 amino acids long. CDR3 in DNA: TGTGCCAGCAGCTTAGGCGGGGCGAACACAGATACGCAGTATTTT. Residues: CASSLGGANTDTQYF.

This clonotype was counted many times. The chain joins TRBV29-1 to TRBJ2-7, with a possible D match to TRBD1 (5 bases). V gave up 3 bases and J gave up 3 bases, with 6 bases separating them. The CDR3 is 11 residues long. Germline loops: CDR1 SQVTM, CDR2 ANQGSEA. DNA for the CDR3: TGCAGCGTTGATGACAGCTACGAGCAGTACTTC. Its protein is CSVDDSYEQYF.

This clonotype was counted many times. The V call is TRBV7-2, the J call TRBJ2-3; 14 nucleotides agree with TRBD2. Trimming removed 1 base from V and 3 bases from J; junction bases left unmatched: 9. CDR3 length equals 19 residues. From germline, CDR1 is SGHTA and CDR2 FQGNSA. CDR3 in amino acids: CASSLENPTSGGATDTQYF. Written as DNA, the CDR3 is TGTGCCAGCAGCTTAGAAAACCCGACTAGCGGGGGGGCGACAGATACGCAGTATTTT. The variable domain in full, completed from reference TRBV7-2 and TRBJ2-3, reads GAGVSQSPSNKVTEKGKDVELRCDPISGHTALYWYRQSLGQGLEFLIYFQGNSAPDKSGLPSDRFSAERTGGSVSTLTIQRTQQEDSAVYLCASSLENPTSGGATDTQYFGPGTRLTVL.

The chain links TRBV29-1 to TRBJ2-3; TRBD2 matches at 13 bases. Germline V gene sequence: CDR1 SQVTM, CDR2 ANQGSEA. CDR3 length equals 14 residues. Unmatched junction bases numbered 2, after V lost 7 bases and J lost 1 base. Here the CDR3 DNA reads TGCAGCGCTGGGACTAGCGGGGGCACAGATACGCAGTATTTT. Encoded protein: CSAGTSGGTDTQYF.

This clonotype was found many times. The J gene is TRBJ2-2, the V gene TRBV28, with 8 bases identical to TRBD2. The CDR3 is made up of 16 amino acids. CDR1 MDHEN and CDR2 SYDVKM come from the germline V gene. Losses at the gene ends were 3 bases for V and 0 bases for J; bases not matched to a gene: 3. CDR3 DNA: TGTGCCAGCAGTTTTCTAGCGGGCTCGAACACCGGGGAGCTGTTTTTT. It encodes CASSFLAGSNTGELFF.

This chain connects TRBV5-6 to TRBJ2-6; 8 bases are shared with TRBD2. Germline assignment: CDR1 SGHDT and CDR2 YYEEEE. Trimming removed 3 bases from V and 0 bases from J; junction bases left unmatched: 2. The CDR3 consists of 16 residues. As DNA, the CDR3 is TGTGCCAGCAGCTGGAGCGGGGGCTCTGGGGCCAACGTCCTGACTTTC. It is translated as CASSWSGGSGANVLTF.

This clonotype was recorded a few times. This chain uses TRBV20-1 with TRBJ2-1; D is possibly TRBD2 (6 bases). The CDR3 is made up of 16 amino acids. Trimming cost V 0 bases and J 3 bases, with 15 bases left between them. The V gene's germline CDR1 is DFQATT and CDR2 SNEGSKA (reference sequence). The CDR3 bases are TGCAGTGCTAGAGATCCGACGGGGAGGCTCTACAATGAGCAGTTCTTC. It encodes CSARDPTGRLYNEQFF.

The table lists this clonotype with a few counts. The chain carries TRBV19 and TRBJ2-1; 9 bases are a match to TRBD2. V lost 7 bases and J lost 9; bases outside the gene matches: 13. The CDR3 is 15 amino acids. Germline V CDR1 and CDR2: LNHDA, SQIVND (reference sequence). Here the CDR3 DNA reads TGTGCCAGTAATCCACTAGCGGGCCTGGAGAGTGAGCAGTTCTTC. This gives the protein CASNPLAGLESEQFF.

This clonotype has a handful of counts. This chain uses TRBV9 with TRBJ2-3, with 9 bases matching TRBD2. The ends lost 0 bases at V and 0 bases at J; junction bases unmatched: 2. The germline V gene encodes CDR1 SGDLS and CDR2 YYNGEE. The CDR3 length is 16 residues. The CDR3 DNA is TGTGCCAGCAGCGTAGGACTAGCGGCTAGCACAGATACGCAGTATTTT. It encodes CASSVGLAASTDTQYF.

The genes are TRBV20-1 and TRBJ2-3; 10 nucleotides align to TRBD2. CDR3 size: 13 residues. Germline assignment: CDR1 DFQATT and CDR2 SNEGSKA (reference sequence). The CDR3 DNA reads as TGCGGCTCAACTAGCGGGAAGACAGATACGCAGTATTTT. Its translation: CGSTSGKTDTQYF.

This clonotype has a count of ten or more. This chain links TRBV20-1 with TRBJ2-1; D not resolved. The V end lost 1 base, the J end lost 2 bases, and 9 bases lay between the germline ends. Germline V gives CDR1 DFQATT, CDR2 SNEGSKA (reference sequence). The CDR3 covers 14 residues. The CDR3 spells CSARVIATYNEQFF. Here the CDR3 DNA reads TGCAGTGCTAGAGTGATAGCTACCTACAATGAGCAGTTCTTC.

In this sample, this clonotype turned up many times. This chain links TRBV12-3 or TRBV12-4 with TRBJ2-3, with a tentative D call TRBD1 (6 bases). The length of the CDR3 is 14 residues. Trimming took 3 bases from V and 12 from J, leaving 19 bases between them. The CDR3 nucleotides are TGTGCCAGCAGTTTCCCGGGACAACAATCTTCCCAGTATTTT. Translation gives CASSFPGQQSSQYF.

This rearrangement joins TRBV29-1 to TRBJ1-1; weak D call: TRBD1 (6 bases). The CDR3 extends over 11 amino acids. The V and J ends lost 4 bases and 6 bases respectively, with 9 bases between them. Germline CDR1 is SQVTM and CDR2 is ANQGSEA. The CDR3 nucleotides are TGCAGCGTTGCACAGGGCCCTGAAGCTTTCTTT. Translated, it gives CSVAQGPEAFF.

This clonotype has only a few counts. The J gene is TRBJ1-2, the V gene TRBV6-2 or TRBV6-3; D is ambiguous. Germline assignment: CDR1 MNHEY and CDR2 SVGEGT. CDR3 size: 14 residues. Trimming shortened V by 7 bases and J by 2 bases, and 14 bases separated the two germline ends. The CDR3 DNA follows: TGTGCCAGCACCTACAGTCCCGGGAACTATGGCTACACCTTC. Residues: CASTYSPGNYGYTF.

This clonotype showed up just a few times. The V call is TRBV7-8, the J call TRBJ1-5; 7 positions match TRBD1. CDR3 size: 14 residues. Unmatched junction bases numbered 4, after V lost 4 bases and J lost 4 bases. Germline values: CDR1 SGHVS, CDR2 FQNEAQ. The CDR3 coding sequence is TGTGCCAGCAGCTCGGGACAGATAAATCAGCCCCAGCATTTT. Its protein is CASSSGQINQPQHF.

J is TRBJ1-5 and V is TRBV12-3 or TRBV12-4; D gene uncertain. The CDR3 totals 15 residues. V dropped 4 bases and J dropped 5 bases, with 15 bases sitting between them. The CDR3 DNA is TGTGCCAGCAGTTCCCTGGTCGACGGGCATCAGCCCCAGCATTTT. It encodes CASSSLVDGHQPQHF.

This chain joins TRBV5-1 and TRBJ2-2, with D unresolved. Trimming stripped 0 bases from V and 1 base from J, with 7 bases between. The CDR3 contains 15 residues. Germline-derived CDR1 and CDR2 are SGHRS and YFSETQ. CDR3 in DNA: TGCGCCAGCAGCTTGGATGTCGGGAACACCGGGGAGCTGTTTTTT. Translated: CASSLDVGNTGELFF.

This chain joins TRBV20-1 and TRBJ1-4; the D is unclear. V was cut by 0 bases and J by 8 bases, with 7 bases left in between. This CDR3 region has 12 residues. Germline CDR1 and CDR2: DFQATT and SNEGSKA (reference sequence). CDR3 protein: CSAREGREKLFF. For the CDR3, the DNA is TGCAGTGCTAGAGAGGGGAGAGAAAAACTGTTTTTT.